In its sample, the clone carrying this T cell receptor beta chain was seen a few times. Its matching antigen is unknown. This sample was included in a study of read filtering for tumor transcriptome and immune sequencing. On the study more broadly: 8 patients were R-ISS I, some 15 were R-ISS II, about seven were R-ISS III. Broader study findings: Dropping single-read clonotypes raised IR-seq and RNA-seq shared-clonotype correlation.

Molecular barcoded adaptors covering alpha/delta and beta/gamma chains were used on 400 to 450 ng RNA. TCRdb re-derived calls from the reads in MiXCR, one entry per CDR3 protein. The top ten clones hold 11% of a sample with roughly 59,000 distinct CDR3 sequences, approximately 19% of them seen once. Every patient had bone marrow sampled while the disease was active. The sequenced sample consisted of a population of CD138-negative cells sorted from bone marrow. The origin of this receptor is a donor aged 40 or older with multiple myeloma.

CDR3 region: CASSYSAEQFF. The CDR3 bases are TGTGCCAGCAGTTATTCGGCTGAGCAGTTCTTC. This chain links TRBV6-2 or TRBV6-3 with TRBJ2-1; no definite D call. The CDR3 totals 11 residues. V lost 3 bases and J 9 bases, leaving 6 bases between the germline ends. Germline V lookup: CDR1 MNHEY, CDR2 SVGEGT.